These 27 T cell receptor beta chains were sequenced from one sample in a study of blood T cell repertoires in COVID-19. Method: immunoSEQ multiplex PCR; TCRdb's copy keeps in-frame clones and lacks some. The sample carries roughly 290,000 clones, around 89% recorded once. Sequenced material: peripheral blood. Every receptor here comes from a man aged 25-45 years with acute or convalescent COVID-19.

The V and J genes are TRBV7-6 and TRBJ2-7, with a weak D call TRBD2 (5 bases). The germline V gene encodes CDR1 SGHVS and CDR2 FNYEAQ. CDR3 size: 17 residues. With 5 bases removed from V and 3 bases from J, the gap between germline ends came to 23 bases. The CDR3 loop is CASSEGGRWAASYEQYF. Here the CDR3 DNA reads TGTGCCAGCAGCGAAGGAGGTCGGTGGGCCGCAAGCTACGAGCAGTACTTC. Full variable domain (rest looked up from reference TRBV7-6 and TRBJ2-7): GAGVSQSPRYKVTKRGQDVALRCDPISGHVSLYWYRQALGQGPEFLTYFNYEAQQDKSGLPNDRFSAERPEGSISTLTIQRTEQRDSAMYRCASSEGGRWAASYEQYFGPGTRLTVT.

The genes are TRBV19 and TRBJ2-5; 9 nucleotides match TRBD1. J lost 4 bases, V lost 6 bases, and 9 bases had no gene match. Germline loops: CDR1 LNHDA, CDR2 SQIVND (reference sequence). This CDR3 spans 15 amino acids. CDR3 in DNA: TGTGCCAGTAGCACGGACAGGGGATCGGCAGAGACCCAGTACTTC. This gives the protein CASSTDRGSAETQYF.

The rearrangement joins TRBV6-6 to TRBJ1-5; 11 bases map to TRBD1. This CDR3 contains 16 residues. Germline lookup yields CDR1 MNHNY and CDR2 SVGAGI (reference sequence). The V and J ends lost 8 bases and 8 bases, in that order; junction bases with no gene match: 14. The CDR3 here is CASRRGDRGRNEPQHF. CDR3 nucleotides: TGTGCCAGCCGTCGGGGGGACAGGGGGAGGAATGAGCCCCAGCATTTT.

J is TRBJ1-4 and V is TRBV2; 7 positions agree with TRBD1. The CDR3 consists of 16 residues. Germline loops: CDR1 SNHLY, CDR2 FYNNEI. Trimming cost V 3 bases and J 4 bases; bases outside gene matches: 8. The CDR3 region has the DNA TGTGCCAGCAGTGACCTCCCTGGGACAGATAATGAAAAACTGTTTTTT. This encodes CASSDLPGTDNEKLFF.

This rearrangement joins TRBV19 to TRBJ2-7; weak D call: TRBD1 (6 bases). The CDR3 has 13 residues. The germline gives CDR1 LNHDA, CDR2 SQIVND (reference sequence). V was shortened by 5 bases and J by 4 bases, with 12 bases between the two germline ends. The CDR3 DNA is TGTGCCAGTAGTGCTGGGGGCAGATACGAGCAGTACTTC. It is translated as CASSAGGRYEQYF.

This sequence joins TRBV10-3 and TRBJ2-5, with TRBD2 matching over 7 bases. Germline loops: CDR1 ENHRY, CDR2 SYGVKD. V was pared by 8 bases and J by 2 bases, with 11 bases of the junction left unmatched. CDR3 length: 15 residues. This CDR3 reads CAIGGGSHVQETQYF. In nucleotides, the CDR3 is TGTGCCATCGGGGGGGGTAGCCATGTACAAGAGACCCAGTACTTC.

The CDR3 DNA reads as TGTGCCAGCAGAACCCCGGGACAGGGGGCGGACGAGCAGTACTTC. Translating it yields CASRTPGQGADEQYF. This chain links TRBV6-5 with TRBJ2-7; the match to TRBD1 covers 12 bases. Per germline, CDR1 MNHEY and CDR2 SVGAGI. The trim removed 6 bases at V and 5 bases at J, leaving 8 bases unmatched. This CDR3 contains 15 residues.

The V call is TRBV24-1, the J call TRBJ1-3, with D uncertain. CDR1 KGHDR and CDR2 SFDVKD come from the germline V gene. CDR3 length: 18 residues. Trimming stripped 0 bases from V and 2 bases from J, with 16 bases between. This CDR3 is CATSDLCSRMAAGNTIYF. The CDR3 nucleotides read TGTGCCACCAGTGATTTGTGTTCCCGAATGGCGGCTGGAAACACCATATATTTT.

Comments on this clone: This CDR3 is also generated by other DNA sequences in the sample. J is TRBJ2-1 and V is TRBV7-9; 8 bases map to TRBD2. Per germline, CDR1 SEHNR and CDR2 FQNEAQ (reference sequence). This CDR3 spans 15 amino acids. J was trimmed by 0 bases and V by 2 bases; bases with no gene match: 0. In DNA, the CDR3 is TGTGCCAGCAGCTTAAGCGGGAGCTCCTACAATGAGCAGTTCTTC. Its protein product is CASSLSGSSYNEQFF. Looking up the rest from reference TRBV7-9 and TRBJ2-1 gives the full variable domain: DTGVSQNPRHKITKRGQNVTFRCDPISEHNRLYWYRQTLGQGPEFLTYFQNEAQLEKSRLLSDRFSAERPKGSFSTLEIQRTEQGDSAMYLCASSLSGSSYNEQFFGPGTRLTVL.

J is TRBJ1-2 and V is TRBV5-1, with D maybe TRBD1 (6 bases). This CDR3 contains 12 residues. Germline CDR1 is SGHRS and CDR2 is YFSETQ. Trimming shortened V by 5 bases and J by 10 bases, and 15 bases separated the two germline ends. CDR3 loop: CASSETGPYYTF. For the CDR3, the DNA is TGCGCCAGCAGTGAGACAGGACCATACTACACCTTC.

J is TRBJ2-3 and V is TRBV7-9, with 11 positions matching TRBD1. The germline gives CDR1 SEHNR, CDR2 FQNEAQ (reference sequence). J was trimmed by 3 bases and V by 1 base; bases with no gene match: 6. This CDR3 region has 17 residues. In DNA, the CDR3 is TGTGCCAGCAGCTTAGACCCGGGACAGGGGGGAACAGATACGCAGTATTTT. Its protein product is CASSLDPGQGGTDTQYF. Full variable domain (remainder filled in from reference TRBV7-9 and TRBJ2-3): DTGVSQNPRHKITKRGQNVTFRCDPISEHNRLYWYRQTLGQGPEFLTYFQNEAQLEKSRLLSDRFSAERPKGSFSTLEIQRTEQGDSAMYLCASSLDPGQGGTDTQYFGPGTRLTVL.

The rearrangement links TRBV6-5 to TRBJ1-6, with 11 bases aligning to TRBD1. Germline-derived CDR1 and CDR2 are MNHEY and SVGAGI. Trimming removed 2 bases from V and 9 bases from J; junction bases left unmatched: 6. The CDR3 extends over 16 amino acids. The CDR3, as DNA: TGTGCCAGCAGTTACGGGACAGGGGGATTAAGTTCACCCCTCCACTTT. Its translation is CASSYGTGGLSSPLHF.

In its sample, this clone was seen once. This chain uses TRBV15 with TRBJ2-7, with 10 positions matching TRBD1. With V trimmed by 5 bases and J by 10 bases, 5 bases remained unmatched. Germline lookup yields CDR1 LNHNV and CDR2 YYDKDF (reference sequence). The CDR3 spans 12 residues. CDR3 coding DNA: TGTGCCACCAGCGCCCGGGACAGGGGACAGTACTTC. It specifies CATSARDRGQYF.

The CDR3 region is CASTLRESDGELFF. CDR3 nucleotides: TGTGCCAGCACGTTGCGGGAGAGTGACGGGGAGCTGTTTTTT. This rearrangement joins TRBV2 to TRBJ2-2, with 7 bases identical to TRBD2. V gave up 7 bases and J gave up 7 bases; unmatched junction bases: 9. The CDR3 spans 14 residues. The germline V gene has CDR1 SNHLY and CDR2 FYNNEI.

The chain is built from TRBV15 and TRBJ2-2; D is unclear. The CDR3 contains 13 residues. V lost 1 base and J 6 bases, leaving 6 bases between the germline ends. Germline V CDR1 and CDR2: LNHNV, YYDKDF (reference sequence). DNA for the CDR3: TGTGCCACCAGCAGAGCGCGGCCCGGGGAGCTGTTTTTT. Encoded protein: CATSRARPGELFF.

This clone has only a few counts. V gene TRBV7-9 combines with J gene TRBJ2-1; TRBD2 matches 9 bases. This CDR3 is 17 amino acids long. The V and J ends lost 0 bases and 0 bases, in that order; junction bases with no gene match: 3. Germline lookup yields CDR1 SEHNR and CDR2 FQNEAQ (reference sequence). The DNA of the CDR3 is TGTGCCAGCAGCTTAGCCAGCGGGAGGACCTCCTACAATGAGCAGTTCTTC. It translates to CASSLASGRTSYNEQFF.

The rearrangement uses TRBV28 and TRBJ2-6; the D gene is possibly TRBD1 (6 bases). Germline V gives CDR1 MDHEN, CDR2 SYDVKM. V shed 7 bases and J shed 0 bases, with 16 bases lying between them. The CDR3 extends over 17 amino acids. The CDR3 protein is CASTELTGSSGANVLTF. The CDR3 region has the DNA TGTGCCAGCACCGAACTAACAGGGAGCTCTGGGGCCAACGTCCTGACTTTC.

This chain connects TRBV30 to TRBJ1-4; maybe TRBD1 (6 bases). CDR1 is GTSNPN and CDR2 is SVGIG in the germline V gene (reference sequence). The CDR3 covers 15 residues. V shed 2 bases and J shed 0 bases, with 10 bases lying between them. The CDR3 is CAWSTGTTTNEKLFF. DNA of the CDR3: TGTGCCTGGAGTACAGGGACTACAACTAATGAAAAACTGTTTTTT.

The chain employs TRBV14 and TRBJ2-1, with TRBD2 matching over 12 bases. The CDR3 sequence is 15 residues long. Germline V lookup: CDR1 SGHDN, CDR2 FVKESK. V lost 5 bases to trimming and J lost 8 bases; unmatched junction nucleotides: 7. The CDR3 here is CASSVASGRAYEQFF. The CDR3 coding sequence is TGTGCCAGCAGCGTCGCTAGCGGGAGGGCCTATGAGCAGTTCTTC.

The rearrangement joins TRBV25-1 to TRBJ1-5, with a weak D call TRBD1 (5 bases). The germline V gene has CDR1 MGHDK and CDR2 SYGVNS. Trimming left V 3 bases short and J 3 bases short, with 12 bases between. CDR3 size: 15 residues. As DNA, the CDR3 is TGTGCCAGCAGTGAGTCTAACAGGCTCAATCAGCCCCAGCATTTT. It codes for CASSESNRLNQPQHF. Supplemented by reference TRBV25-1 and TRBJ1-5, the full variable domain reads EADIYQTPRYLVIGTGKKITLECSQTMGHDKMYWYQQDPGMELHLIHYSYGVNSTEKGDLSSESTVSRIRTEHFPLTLESARPSHTSQYLCASSESNRLNQPQHFGDGTRLSIL.

The genes are TRBV5-1 and TRBJ2-7, with 9 positions matching TRBD1. V trimming: 5 bases; J trimming: 6 bases; junction bases outside the gene matches: 9. Germline-derived CDR1 and CDR2 are SGHRS and YFSETQ. The CDR3 spans 14 residues. CDR3 nucleotides: TGCGCCAGCAGTTGGGGACAGGGTTTCTCCGAGCAGTACTTC. It encodes CASSWGQGFSEQYF.

The J gene is TRBJ2-7, the V gene TRBV12-3 or TRBV12-4; the match to TRBD1 covers 8 bases. The CDR3 has 13 residues. Germline trimming cut 5 bases from V and 4 bases from J; bases unmatched to any gene: 4. CDR3 sequence: CASSQDRVYEQYF. The DNA for the CDR3 is TGTGCCAGCAGTCAGGACAGGGTATACGAGCAGTACTTC.

The V and J genes are TRBV7-2 and TRBJ2-1; D unresolved. Germline lookup yields CDR1 SGHTA and CDR2 FQGNSA. This CDR3 contains 18 residues. Trimming left V 3 bases short and J 0 bases short, with 18 bases between. CDR3 sequence (DNA): TGTGCCAGCAGCTTCCTCCCCTCCGGGTCATACTCCTACAATGAGCAGTTCTTC. As protein: CASSFLPSGSYSYNEQFF.

In its sample, this clone was seen once. The DNA for the CDR3 is TGTGCCAGCAGTCCCGGGACAGTCTATAATTCACCCCTCCACTTT. Translation gives CASSPGTVYNSPLHF. This chain links TRBV6-5 with TRBJ1-6; 7 positions agree with TRBD1. The trim removed 5 bases at V and 3 bases at J, leaving 4 bases unmatched. CDR3 length equals 15 residues. The germline gives CDR1 MNHEY, CDR2 SVGAGI.

The chain joins TRBV16 to TRBJ1-4; D might be TRBD1 (5 bases). The CDR3 consists of 13 residues. Germline CDR1 reads KGHSY; CDR2 reads FQNENV. V dropped 3 bases and J dropped 10 bases, with 12 bases sitting between them. CDR3: CASSQNQGGKLFF. CDR3 DNA: TGTGCCAGCAGCCAGAATCAGGGTGGAAAACTGTTTTTT. Drawing the rest from reference TRBV16 and TRBJ1-4, the complete variable domain is GEEVAQTPKHLVRGEGQKAKLYCAPIKGHSYVFWYQQVLKNEFKFLISFQNENVFDETGMPKERFSAKCLPNSPCSLEIQATKLEDSAVYFCASSQNQGGKLFFGSGTQLSVL.

The chain uses TRBV9 and TRBJ2-1; unclear D gene. The CDR3 has 14 amino acids. Germline V gives CDR1 SGDLS, CDR2 YYNGEE. V dropped 4 bases and J dropped 8 bases, with 16 bases sitting between them. The CDR3 region is CASSNPLESDEQFF. DNA of the CDR3: TGTGCCAGCAGCAACCCCTTGGAGAGCGATGAGCAGTTCTTC.

This clone was recorded once. The CDR3 loop is CASSLVKTGMGISNTGELFF. CDR3 nucleotides: TGCGCCAGCAGCTTGGTAAAGACAGGGATGGGGATATCGAACACCGGGGAGCTGTTTTTT. This chain uses TRBV5-1 with TRBJ2-2; 7 bases map to TRBD1. CDR1 and CDR2 (germline): SGHRS, YFSETQ. The CDR3 spans 20 residues. Trimming at V came to 0 bases and at J to 0 bases, leaving 14 bases not matched to a gene.